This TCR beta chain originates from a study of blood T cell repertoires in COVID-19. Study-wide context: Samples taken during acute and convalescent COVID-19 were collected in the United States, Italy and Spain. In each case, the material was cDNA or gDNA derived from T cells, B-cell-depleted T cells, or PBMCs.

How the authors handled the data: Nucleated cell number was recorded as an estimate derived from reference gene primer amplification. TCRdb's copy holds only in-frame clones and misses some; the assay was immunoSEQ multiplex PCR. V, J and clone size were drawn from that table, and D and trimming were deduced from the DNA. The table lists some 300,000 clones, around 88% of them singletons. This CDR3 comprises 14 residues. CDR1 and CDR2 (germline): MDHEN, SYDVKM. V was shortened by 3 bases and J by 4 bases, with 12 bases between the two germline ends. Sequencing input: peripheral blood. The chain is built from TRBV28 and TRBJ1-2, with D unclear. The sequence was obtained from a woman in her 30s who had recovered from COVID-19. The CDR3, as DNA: TGTGCCAGCAGTTTTTCGGTCGGTGCCTATGGCTACACCTTC. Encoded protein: CASSFSVGAYGYTF.